This T cell receptor beta chain was found in a study of tissue T cells after allogeneic stem cell transplantation. Libraries were prepared by immunoSEQ multiplex PCR; TCRdb keeps only in-frame clonotypes and omits some of them. Seen here are some 11,000 clones, about two fifths observed once, and the top ten hold roughly 1.9%. Time point indicated: mouse harvest day 7 after allogeneic transplant. Mouse grafts combined 10^7 T-cell-depleted bone marrow cells with 10^6 splenic CD5+ T cells. Details on this clone: No antigen is known for it. The gene names given are mouse names. The CDR3 end falls 1 residue outside the read, so it is completed with the germline J gene.

This CDR3 has 15 residues. CDR1 is SNHLY and CDR2 is FYNGKV in the germline V gene (reference sequence). V was clipped by 5 bases and J by 0 bases; unmatched bases: 4. Study findings and constraints: TCR repertoires tracked anatomic similarity, regardless of disease or transplant status.

The specimen was skin. The TCR was taken from a female BALB/c mouse given C57BL/6 T cells with graft-versus-host disease after an allogeneic hematopoietic cell transplant. The chain links TRBV3 to TRBJ2-4; 8 bases map to TRBD2. The CDR3 DNA, read in part, is TGTGCCAGCAGCCGGGGGGGCGCGAGTCAAAACACCTTGTAC. Encoded protein: CASSRGGASQNTLY. The entire CDR3 reads CASSRGGASQNTLYF.